Listed below are T cell receptor beta chains from one sample, sequenced in a study of graft-versus-host responses after intestinal transplantation. Some clones are missing from TCRdb's copy, which holds only in-frame ones; the method was immunoSEQ multiplex PCR. The sample yields about 15,000 clones, almost 70% seen once. This specimen was ileum tissue, taken 700 to 800 days after intestinal transplantation. The receptors were gathered from a human patient who received an intestinal transplant, so some T cells may come from the graft donor. CDR3s include the opening cysteine and the closing phenylalanine or tryptophan. Each record gives: V gene, D gene, J gene, clone size, CDR3 DNA, CDR3 protein. The D gene is left open where the match is weak. Clone size is not always given. Where it is, it says once, few, many or a class for expanded clones.

v_gene: TRBV5-4; d_gene: .; j_gene: TRBJ2-3; abundance: .; CDR3nt: TGTGCCAGCAGCTTGGCGGGGAGAGGCACAGATACGCAGTATTTT; CDR3aa: CASSLAGRGTDTQYF
v_gene: TRBV2; d_gene: TRBD2; j_gene: TRBJ2-5; abundance: .; CDR3nt: TGTGCCAGCAGTGTGCGGGGGGCGGACCAAGAGACCCAGTACTTC; CDR3aa: CASSVRGADQETQYF
v_gene: TRBV6-5; d_gene: TRBD1; j_gene: TRBJ2-7; abundance: few; CDR3nt: TGTGCCAGCATACCCTCCGGGACAGGGTCCTACGAGCAGTACTTC; CDR3aa: CASIPSGTGSYEQYF
v_gene: TRBV5-1; d_gene: .; j_gene: TRBJ2-7; abundance: .; CDR3nt: TGCGCCAGCAGCTGGGACTCCTACGAGCAGTACTTC; CDR3aa: CASSWDSYEQYF
v_gene: TRBV2; d_gene: .; j_gene: TRBJ2-7; abundance: .; CDR3nt: TGTGCCACCACCCAGGGGAGCTCCTACGAGCAGTACTTC; CDR3aa: CATTQGSSYEQYF
v_gene: TRBV10-1; d_gene: TRBD2; j_gene: TRBJ2-1; abundance: .; CDR3nt: TGCGCCAGCAGTCCAGCGGGGGCCTACAATGAGCAGTTCTTC; CDR3aa: CASSPAGAYNEQFF
v_gene: TRBV6-5; d_gene: .; j_gene: TRBJ1-5; abundance: .; CDR3nt: TGTGCCAGCAGTTACTACAGGGATCAGCCCCAGCATTTT; CDR3aa: CASSYYRDQPQHF
v_gene: TRBV10-2; d_gene: TRBD1; j_gene: TRBJ1-2; abundance: .; CDR3nt: TGCGCCAGCAGGGTGGGGACAGGGGGCTACACCTTC; CDR3aa: CASRVGTGGYTF
v_gene: TRBV21-1; d_gene: .; j_gene: TRBJ2-3; abundance: .; CDR3nt: TGTGCCAGCAGCAAACTCATCTCCAGGACAGGGAACTCCGGTCCGCAGTATTTT; CDR3aa: CASSKLISRTGNSGPQYF
v_gene: TRBV27; d_gene: .; j_gene: TRBJ2-5; abundance: .; CDR3nt: TGTGCCAGCAGTTTAAATCTCTGGCGGGTTGAGGAGGAGCAGTACTTC; CDR3aa: CASSLNLWRVEEEQYF
v_gene: TRBV11-2; d_gene: TRBD2; j_gene: TRBJ2-5; abundance: .; CDR3nt: TGTGCCAGCAGCCAGACCCTTAAACTAGCGGGAGTTTTCGAGACCCAGTACTTC; CDR3aa: CASSQTLKLAGVFETQYF
v_gene: TRBV11-2; d_gene: TRBD1; j_gene: TRBJ2-2; abundance: .; CDR3nt: TGTGCCAGCAGGCAGACAGGGACCGGGGAGCTGTTTTTT; CDR3aa: CASRQTGTGELFF
v_gene: TRBV2; d_gene: .; j_gene: TRBJ1-3; abundance: .; CDR3nt: TGTGCCAGCAGTGAAGTCTTTGGGCCTGGAAACACCATATATTTT; CDR3aa: CASSEVFGPGNTIYF
v_gene: TRBV5-4; d_gene: .; j_gene: TRBJ2-3; abundance: .; CDR3nt: TGTGCCAGCAGCAAGAGTACAGATACGCAGTATTTT; CDR3aa: CASSKSTDTQYF
v_gene: TRBV4-1; d_gene: TRBD2; j_gene: TRBJ2-5; abundance: .; CDR3nt: TGCGCCAGCAGCCAAGCGGTTGGTCTAGCGGGAGTATTAGAGACCCAGTACTTC; CDR3aa: CASSQAVGLAGVLETQYF
v_gene: TRBV19; d_gene: TRBD1; j_gene: TRBJ1-2; abundance: .; CDR3nt: TGTGCCAGTAGCACAGGGGGCGTCTCTGGCTACACCTTC; CDR3aa: CASSTGGVSGYTF
v_gene: TRBV2; d_gene: .; j_gene: TRBJ1-2; abundance: .; CDR3nt: TGTGCCAGCAGTGAAGCGGGGGAGGCGAATGGCTACACCTTC; CDR3aa: CASSEAGEANGYTF
v_gene: TRBV19; d_gene: .; j_gene: TRBJ2-6; abundance: once; CDR3nt: TGTGCCAGTAGTTCGAGGGCGCCGGCCAACGTCCTGACTTTC; CDR3aa: CASSSRAPANVLTF
v_gene: TRBV6-5; d_gene: .; j_gene: TRBJ2-3; abundance: .; CDR3nt: TGTGCCAGCAGTTTGGGGACTAGCACAGATACGCAGTATTTT; CDR3aa: CASSLGTSTDTQYF
v_gene: TRBV28; d_gene: .; j_gene: TRBJ2-5; abundance: few; CDR3nt: TGTGCCAGCAGTTCTCAGGGATTAAGGTCGGAGCAGTACTTC; CDR3aa: CASSSQGLRSEQYF
v_gene: TRBV11-1; d_gene: .; j_gene: TRBJ2-2; abundance: .; CDR3nt: TGTGCCAGCAGCCTATTGGTGGGAGTGGGGTGGACCGGGGAGCTGTTTTTT; CDR3aa: CASSLLVGVGWTGELFF
v_gene: TRBV19; d_gene: TRBD1; j_gene: TRBJ2-5; abundance: .; CDR3nt: TGTGCCAGTAGTAGGGACAGGGAAGAGACCCAGTACTTC; CDR3aa: CASSRDREETQYF
v_gene: TRBV27; d_gene: TRBD1; j_gene: TRBJ1-3; abundance: .; CDR3nt: TGTGCCAGCAGATCACAGGGGGCTGGAAACACCATATATTTT; CDR3aa: CASRSQGAGNTIYF
v_gene: TRBV7-2; d_gene: .; j_gene: TRBJ2-7; abundance: .; CDR3nt: TGTGCCAGCAGCCTGGACAGATCCTACGAGCAGTACTTC; CDR3aa: CASSLDRSYEQYF
v_gene: TRBV5-6; d_gene: .; j_gene: TRBJ2-7; abundance: .; CDR3nt: TGTGCCAGCAGCTTGTCCAACTCCTACGAGCAGTACTTC; CDR3aa: CASSLSNSYEQYF
v_gene: TRBV28; d_gene: .; j_gene: TRBJ2-3; abundance: .; CDR3nt: TGTGCCAGCAGTGCGGGACTGTTTCCAAAACAGTATTTT; CDR3aa: CASSAGLFPKQYF
v_gene: TRBV5-1; d_gene: .; j_gene: TRBJ2-5; abundance: .; CDR3nt: TGCGCCAGCGGGACGTTAAGGGAAGGGGGAGAGACCCAGTACTTC; CDR3aa: CASGTLREGGETQYF
v_gene: TRBV28; d_gene: TRBD2; j_gene: TRBJ2-1; abundance: few; CDR3nt: TGTGCCAGCAGCGGGGGGGGGACCGCTACCGCTTACTCCTACAATGAGCAGTTCTTC; CDR3aa: CASSGGGTATAYSYNEQFF
v_gene: TRBV2; d_gene: .; j_gene: TRBJ2-7; abundance: .; CDR3nt: TGTGCCAGCAGTGATAGCTTCGGGACACACTCCTACGAGCAGTACTTC; CDR3aa: CASSDSFGTHSYEQYF
v_gene: TRBV11-2; d_gene: .; j_gene: TRBJ2-2; abundance: .; CDR3nt: TGTGCCAGCAGCGGCGCCGGGGGGCCGAGGACCGGGGAGCTGTTTTTT; CDR3aa: CASSGAGGPRTGELFF
v_gene: TRBV10-3; d_gene: .; j_gene: TRBJ2-3; abundance: .; CDR3nt: TGTGCCATCAGTGAGTCAGGGGGGATAACTAGCACAGATACGCAGTATTTT; CDR3aa: CAISESGGITSTDTQYF
v_gene: TRBV5-4; d_gene: .; j_gene: TRBJ2-1; abundance: .; CDR3nt: TGTGCCAGCAGCGTTGGACGCCTAGTTGGCTCCTACAATGAGCAGTTCTTC; CDR3aa: CASSVGRLVGSYNEQFF
v_gene: TRBV13; d_gene: TRBD1; j_gene: TRBJ1-1; abundance: .; CDR3nt: TGTGCCAGCAGCGACCGGGACAGCAACACTGAAGCTTTCTTT; CDR3aa: CASSDRDSNTEAFF
v_gene: TRBV19; d_gene: .; j_gene: TRBJ1-5; abundance: few; CDR3nt: TGTGCCAGTAGTATGGAAAGAGGGAATCAGCCCCAGCATTTT; CDR3aa: CASSMERGNQPQHF
v_gene: TRBV2; d_gene: TRBD1; j_gene: TRBJ1-5; abundance: .; CDR3nt: TGTGCCAGCAGTGAGAGGGCAGGGGGGAGTAATCAGCCCCAGCATTTT; CDR3aa: CASSERAGGSNQPQHF
v_gene: TRBV19; d_gene: TRBD2; j_gene: TRBJ2-3; abundance: large; CDR3nt: TGTGCCAGTAGTATACCTGCGGGGGGGCGAGATACGCAGTATTTT; CDR3aa: CASSIPAGGRDTQYF
v_gene: TRBV2; d_gene: TRBD2; j_gene: TRBJ2-3; abundance: .; CDR3nt: TGTGCCAGCAGATCCCTAGCGGGGTGGGGCACAGATACGCAGTATTTT; CDR3aa: CASRSLAGWGTDTQYF
v_gene: TRBV5-4; d_gene: .; j_gene: TRBJ2-1; abundance: .; CDR3nt: TGTGCCAGCAGACATAAATACTCCTACAATGAGCAGTTCTTC; CDR3aa: CASRHKYSYNEQFF
v_gene: TRBV28; d_gene: TRBD1; j_gene: TRBJ2-7; abundance: .; CDR3nt: TGTGCCAGCAGGGGACAGGCTGGGGTTCACTACGAGCAGTACTTC; CDR3aa: CASRGQAGVHYEQYF
v_gene: TRBV5-1; d_gene: .; j_gene: TRBJ2-1; abundance: .; CDR3nt: TGCGCCAGCAGCTTAGGTGGAAGCTCCTACAATGAGCAGTTCTTC; CDR3aa: CASSLGGSSYNEQFF
v_gene: TRBV7-2; d_gene: .; j_gene: TRBJ1-6; abundance: .; CDR3nt: TGTGCCAGCAGCTTAGTAGCGGCAGCCCATTCACCCCTCCACTTT; CDR3aa: CASSLVAAAHSPLHF
v_gene: TRBV6-1; d_gene: TRBD1; j_gene: TRBJ1-5; abundance: .; CDR3nt: TGTGCCACCTGCTTCGGGACAGCTAGGGAGCCCCAGCATTTT; CDR3aa: CATCFGTAREPQHF
v_gene: TRBV10-1; d_gene: .; j_gene: TRBJ2-3; abundance: .; CDR3nt: TGCGCCAGCAGTGAAGCAGATACGCAGTATTTT; CDR3aa: CASSEADTQYF
v_gene: TRBV5-4; d_gene: .; j_gene: TRBJ1-2; abundance: .; CDR3nt: TGTGCCAGCAGCTTGGATGGGGGTCCCAACTATGGCTACACCTTC; CDR3aa: CASSLDGGPNYGYTF
v_gene: TRBV6-1; d_gene: .; j_gene: TRBJ2-1; abundance: .; CDR3nt: TGTGCCAGCACCCTCTCCCCTTACAATGAGCAGTTCTTC; CDR3aa: CASTLSPYNEQFF
v_gene: TRBV28; d_gene: TRBD1; j_gene: TRBJ1-1; abundance: .; CDR3nt: TGTGCCAGCAGTTTTAACAGGGGTGAAGCTTTCTTT; CDR3aa: CASSFNRGEAFF
v_gene: TRBV6-1; d_gene: .; j_gene: TRBJ2-3; abundance: few; CDR3nt: TGTGCCAGCAGTGAACTGGGGGATACGCAGTATTTT; CDR3aa: CASSELGDTQYF
v_gene: TRBV11-2; d_gene: TRBD1; j_gene: TRBJ1-1; abundance: once; CDR3nt: TGTGCCAGCAGCCGGGGACAGTCTAACACTGAAGCTTTCTTT; CDR3aa: CASSRGQSNTEAFF
v_gene: TRBV12-5; d_gene: TRBD1; j_gene: TRBJ1-4; abundance: few; CDR3nt: TGTGCTAGTGGTCAAATCGGGACAGGGTATGAAAAACTGTTTTTT; CDR3aa: CASGQIGTGYEKLFF
v_gene: TRBV28; d_gene: TRBD2; j_gene: TRBJ2-2; abundance: .; CDR3nt: TGTGCCAGCAGTTTTTTCGGCTGGCTAGCGGGAGTTGGTGGCACCGGGGAGCTGTTTTTT; CDR3aa: CASSFFGWLAGVGGTGELFF
v_gene: TRBV6-5; d_gene: .; j_gene: TRBJ2-7; abundance: .; CDR3nt: TGTGCCAGCAGTTACTCCCTCGGGGGTAGGGACTACGAGCAGTACTTC; CDR3aa: CASSYSLGGRDYEQYF
v_gene: TRBV6-7; d_gene: .; j_gene: TRBJ1-3; abundance: once; CDR3nt: TGTGCCAGCAGTTACTCGACTCGTGACACCATATATTTT; CDR3aa: CASSYSTRDTIYF
v_gene: TRBV7-9; d_gene: TRBD2; j_gene: TRBJ2-5; abundance: few; CDR3nt: TGTGCCAGCAGCTTAAGGACTAGCGGGGGCCAAGAGACCCAGTACTTC; CDR3aa: CASSLRTSGGQETQYF
v_gene: TRBV5-1; d_gene: TRBD1; j_gene: TRBJ2-1; abundance: .; CDR3nt: TGCGCCAGCAGTTATGGGACAGGGAGGGCCTACAATGAGCAGTTCTTC; CDR3aa: CASSYGTGRAYNEQFF
v_gene: TRBV7-9; d_gene: .; j_gene: TRBJ1-2; abundance: .; CDR3nt: TGTGCCAGCAGCTTAGAGGGTGCGAGGGCCAGCTATGGCTACACCTTC; CDR3aa: CASSLEGARASYGYTF
v_gene: TRBV18; d_gene: TRBD1; j_gene: TRBJ1-3; abundance: few; CDR3nt: TGTGCCAGCTCACCCAAGGCCTCTACAGGGGGCCGGGGAAACACCATATATTTT; CDR3aa: CASSPKASTGGRGNTIYF
v_gene: TRBV5-4; d_gene: .; j_gene: TRBJ2-2; abundance: few; CDR3nt: TGTGCCAGCAGCCCAAATGGGGGGACGAACACCGGGGAGCTGTTTTTT; CDR3aa: CASSPNGGTNTGELFF